This TCR beta chain was obtained from a study of cytomegalovirus exposure and HLA in healthy donors. Study-level information: T cells numbering 150 million to 200 million yielded approximately 100 million unique TCR beta sequences in an earlier analysis. Broader study findings: As a later analysis showed, a missense DCLRE1C variant was linked to trimming of TCR beta V- and J-genes. Earlier results showed most TCR beta V segments being productive about 90% or about 30% of the time. Reportedly, fewer N-insertions than the approximately 700-donor mean appeared in an Asian-associated ancestry cluster in a later analysis.

CDR3 length: 13 residues. V gave up 7 bases and J gave up 1 base, with 10 bases separating them. The germline CDR1 and CDR2 sequences are MDHEN and SYDVKM. In the PCR, 60 Vbeta and 13 Jbeta primers were used. Produced via immunoSEQ multiplex PCR; TCRdb's table is partial and in-frame only. The sample contains some 150,000 clones, roughly 80% of which appear only once. A remark on this clone: Its antigen is still unknown.

This chain links TRBV28 with TRBJ2-5; D uncertain. The sample comprised PBMCs. This TCR came from a woman aged 30 to 39 in good health and CMV-seropositive. CDR3 amino acids: CASTSGAQETQYF. Here the CDR3 DNA reads TGTGCCAGCACCTCCGGAGCCCAAGAGACCCAGTACTTC.